The present TCR beta chain was sequenced within a study of CD8 T cells in ankylosing spondylitis. Study observations and caveats: Matched synovial fluid from ankylosing spondylitis patients was reported to be enriched for disease-linked clones. A motif in TCR beta, a set of under ten highly homologous variants, appeared characteristic of ankylosing spondylitis blood.

Comment on this clonotype: Antigen specificity is unknown. Mismatch with germline at one junction end may stem from a read error.

Germline CDR1 and CDR2: SGHVS and FQNEAQ. CDR3 size: 14 residues. TCRdb processed the 5' RACE reads anew with MiXCR; each CDR3 protein has one entry. The sample shows hundreds of thousands of distinct CDR3 sequences, approximately 10% of them seen only once. The material sequenced was blood, either unsorted or a sorted T cell fraction (not recorded which). The rearrangement uses TRBV7-8 and TRBJ2-7; the match to TRBD2 covers 15 bases. This TCR came from a male donor with ankylosing spondylitis. The CDR3 here is CASSETGTSGRLNF. The CDR3, as DNA: TGTGCCAGCAGCGAGACCGGGACTAGCGGGAGGTTGAACTTC.